The entry that follows covers one TCR beta chain sequence. Per the germline V gene, CDR1 is SGHAT and CDR2 is FQNNGV. V shed 5 bases and J shed 4 bases, with 15 bases lying between them. This CDR3 has 14 residues. These data belong to a study of blood T cell repertoires in COVID-19. Across the whole study: The origin of the acute and convalescent COVID-19 samples was the United States, Italy and Spain. PBMCs, B-cell-depleted T cells, or T cells provided the cDNA or gDNA that made up the material.

In the original processing: For nucleated cells, counts were estimated from reference gene primer amplification. Data came from immunoSEQ multiplex PCR; TCRdb stores just in-frame clones and leaves some out. The D gene and trimming were derived from the DNA, and the V and J assignments and clone size from that table. Found here are 110,000 or so clones, 82% of them singletons; the top ten hold about 12%. The sample consisted of peripheral blood. The TCR sequence derives from a human donor in a cohort sampled during active COVID-19. This sequence joins TRBV11-2 and TRBJ2-7, with D possibly being TRBD1 (6 bases). CDR3 DNA sequence: TGTGCCAGCAGCCCAGGGACACCCTCGTACGAGCAGTACTTC. Translation: CASSPGTPSYEQYF.